These 16 T cell receptor beta chains were all obtained from the same sample, sequenced in a study of patients and donors after allogeneic stem cell transplantation. TCRdb re-analysed the RT-PCR reads in MiXCR, keeping a single row per CDR3 protein. The sample has about a million distinct CDR3 sequences, approximately 19% seen once. Sequenced input: blood, either unsorted or a sorted T cell fraction (not recorded which). These receptors all stem from a human donor who was either an allogeneic HSCT recipient or a stem cell or donor lymphocyte infusion donor (not recorded which). It is not recorded whose cells these are; they may come from a transplant donor.

This clonotype was counted ten times or more. This chain connects TRBV28 to TRBJ2-4; D is unclear. The V end lost 3 bases, the J end lost 0 bases, and 9 bases lay between the germline ends. Germline CDR1 reads MDHEN; CDR2 reads SYDVKM. CDR3 length: 15 residues. The CDR3 protein is CASSFGGLAKNIQYF. The CDR3 nucleotides read TGTGCCAGCAGTTTCGGCGGTCTAGCCAAAAACATTCAGTACTTC.

V and J are TRBV7-8 and TRBJ2-1; TRBD2 matches 10 bases. The CDR3 has 16 residues. V lost 3 bases and J lost 4; bases outside the gene matches: 6. CDR1 is SGHVS, CDR2 FQNEAQ, per germline. In DNA, the CDR3 is TGTGCCAGCAGCTTTTCTAGCGGGGGACCTTACAATGAGCAGTTCTTC. Protein sequence: CASSFSSGGPYNEQFF.

The table lists this clonotype with a few counts. This chain joins TRBV12-3 or TRBV12-4 and TRBJ1-5, with D possibly matching TRBD1 (6 bases). Trimming stripped 4 bases from V and 0 bases from J, with 10 bases between. This CDR3 contains 15 residues. CDR3 nucleotide sequence: TGTGCCAGCAGTTACAGGGAAAATAGCAATCAGCCCCAGCATTTT. This encodes CASSYRENSNQPQHF.

J is TRBJ1-5 and V is TRBV20-1; 9 bases are a match to TRBD1. The CDR3 loop spans 13 amino acids. V lost 8 bases to trimming and J lost 2 bases; unmatched junction nucleotides: 4. Germline CDR1 reads DFQATT; CDR2 reads SNEGSKA (reference sequence). CDR3 nucleotide sequence: TGCAGTACCCGGACAGGGGGCAATCAGCCCCAGCATTTT. It encodes CSTRTGGNQPQHF.

About this clonotype itself: Sequence at one end of the junction differs from germline and may be a read error. The chain combines TRBV7-3 with TRBJ2-2, with 8 nucleotides matching TRBD2. Germline CDR1 and CDR2: SGHTA and FQGTGA. The CDR3 consists of 16 residues. The chain's CDR3 is CASSLTVAGGTVELFF. As DNA, the CDR3 is TGTGCCAGCAGCTTAACCGTCGCGGGAGGCACCGTGGAGCTGTTTTTT.

This clonotype was seen more than once but under ten times. V and J are TRBV29-1 and TRBJ2-1; 7 bases are a match to TRBD1. V shed 7 bases, J shed 4 bases, and the junction held 10 bases outside the gene matches. The CDR3 has 14 amino acids. CDR1 and CDR2 from the germline V gene are SQVTM and ANQGSEA. Written as DNA, the CDR3 is TGCAGCGCTGACGGGACAGCTACATACAATGAGCAGTTCTTC. It is translated as CSADGTATYNEQFF.

The V and J genes are TRBV12-3 or TRBV12-4 and TRBJ1-4, with D hard to call. V shed 6 bases and J shed 5 bases, with 16 bases lying between them. The CDR3 totals 15 residues. CDR3 region: CASSVQAKINEKLFF. CDR3 DNA: TGTGCCAGCAGCGTCCAGGCAAAGATAAATGAAAAACTGTTTTTT.

The chain carries TRBV21-1 and TRBJ2-7; TRBD1 is the table's D call, not checked against the DNA. TRBV21-1 is a pseudogene. The CDR3 runs to 15 residues. CDR3 loop: CASSKDRRGAPEQYF. The CDR3 bases are TGTGCCAGCAGCAAAGACCGCAGGGGAGCGCCCGAGCAGTACTTC.

The gene calls are TRBV6-1 and TRBJ1-1, with 10 bases identical to TRBD1. The V and J ends lost 8 bases and 4 bases, in that order; junction bases with no gene match: 7. Germline CDR1 is MNHNS and CDR2 is SASEGT. CDR3 size: 14 residues. The CDR3 loop reads CASGRDRGSTEAFF. CDR3 nucleotides: TGTGCCAGCGGGAGGGACAGGGGTTCCACTGAAGCTTTCTTT.

The V and J genes are TRBV19 and TRBJ2-1; 8 positions match TRBD2. V was clipped by 2 bases and J by 3 bases; unmatched bases: 9. Germline CDR1 LNHDA, CDR2 SQIVND (reference sequence). CDR3 length equals 17 residues. Here the CDR3 reads CASSIRSGRVGYNEQFF. CDR3 DNA sequence: TGTGCCAGTAGTATAAGGAGCGGGAGAGTCGGCTACAATGAGCAGTTCTTC.

This clonotype was counted between two and nine times. The rearrangement links TRBV3-1 to TRBJ2-5; TRBD1 agrees at 8 bases. The length of the CDR3 is 15 residues. CDR1 and CDR2 from the germline V gene are LGHDT and YNNKEL (reference sequence). V shed 3 bases, J shed 4 bases, and the junction held 7 bases outside the gene matches. The CDR3 protein is CASSQDRVMLETQYF. CDR3 sequence (DNA): TGTGCCAGCAGCCAGGACAGGGTGATGCTAGAGACCCAGTACTTC.

This chain joins TRBV7-9 and TRBJ2-5; 8 nucleotides match TRBD1. The CDR3 covers 14 residues. V trimming: 3 bases; J trimming: 4 bases; junction bases outside the gene matches: 4. Germline values: CDR1 SEHNR, CDR2 FQNEAQ (reference sequence). The CDR3 here is CASSFRTGIETQYF. The CDR3 nucleotides read TGTGCCAGCAGCTTCCGGACAGGGATAGAGACCCAGTACTTC. Combining the CDR3 with reference TRBV7-9 and TRBJ2-5 gives the whole variable domain DTGVSQNPRHKITKRGQNVTFRCDPISEHNRLYWYRQTLGQGPEFLTYFQNEAQLEKSRLLSDRFSAERPKGSFSTLEIQRTEQGDSAMYLCASSFRTGIETQYFGPGTRLLVL.

The chain has TRBV20-1 and TRBJ1-5; no firm D call. This CDR3 is built from 14 residues. Trimming cost V 2 bases and J 2 bases, with 10 bases left between them. Germline loops: CDR1 DFQATT, CDR2 SNEGSKA (reference sequence). In nucleotides, the CDR3 is TGCAGTGCTAGATTGGGGTCGGGCAATCAGCCCCAGCATTTT. This gives the protein CSARLGSGNQPQHF.

In its sample, this clonotype was seen a few times. The gene calls are TRBV15 and TRBJ1-5; D is ambiguous. CDR3 size: 14 residues. The germline V and J ends were trimmed by 5 bases and 2 bases, with 10 bases remaining between them. Germline V gene data show CDR1 as LNHNV and CDR2 as YYDKDF (reference sequence). The CDR3 bases are TGTGCCACCAGCCTGGGGTCAGGCAATCAGCCCCAGCATTTT. Its protein product is CATSLGSGNQPQHF.

This clonotype was recorded a few times. The CDR3 bases are TGTGCCAGCAGCCCGCGACAGGGGGTTGGCGGGAGTGCCTACGAGCAGTACTTC. Translation: CASSPRQGVGGSAYEQYF. This chain uses TRBV5-4 with TRBJ2-7, with TRBD1 identical over 9 bases. This CDR3 region has 18 residues. Trimming took 4 bases from V and 2 from J; bases not matched to a gene: 16. Germline CDR1 SGHNT, CDR2 YYREEE (reference sequence).

This clonotype was observed a handful of times. The V gene is TRBV5-5, the J gene TRBJ2-1, with D possibly matching TRBD2 (6 bases). The CDR3 runs 14 residues. V was pared by 4 bases and J by 9 bases, with 17 bases between. The germline CDR1 and CDR2 sequences are SGHKS and YYEKEE (reference sequence). The CDR3 loop is CASSVASVGGEQFF. CDR3 DNA: TGTGCCAGCAGCGTAGCCTCGGTGGGGGGTGAGCAGTTCTTC.